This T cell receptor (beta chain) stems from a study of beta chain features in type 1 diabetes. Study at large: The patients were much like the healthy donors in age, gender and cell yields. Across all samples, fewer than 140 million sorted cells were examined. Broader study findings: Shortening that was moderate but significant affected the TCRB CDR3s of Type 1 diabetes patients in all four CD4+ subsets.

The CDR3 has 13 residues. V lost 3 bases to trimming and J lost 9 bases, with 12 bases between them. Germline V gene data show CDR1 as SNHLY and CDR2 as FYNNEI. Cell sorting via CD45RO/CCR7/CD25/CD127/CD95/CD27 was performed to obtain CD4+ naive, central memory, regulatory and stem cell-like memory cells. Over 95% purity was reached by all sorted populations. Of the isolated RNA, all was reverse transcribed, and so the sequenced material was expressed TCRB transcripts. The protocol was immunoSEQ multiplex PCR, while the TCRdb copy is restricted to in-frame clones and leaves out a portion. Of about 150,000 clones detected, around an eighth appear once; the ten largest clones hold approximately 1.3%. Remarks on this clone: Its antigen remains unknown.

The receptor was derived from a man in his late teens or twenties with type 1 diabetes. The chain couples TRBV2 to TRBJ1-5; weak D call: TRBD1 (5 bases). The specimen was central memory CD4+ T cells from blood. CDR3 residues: CASSEQGVRPQHF. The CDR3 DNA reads TGTGCCAGCAGTGAGCAGGGTGTGAGGCCCCAGCATTTT.